Shown below are 26 T cell receptor beta chains from a single sample sequenced in a study of blood T cell repertoires in COVID-19. Libraries were prepared by immunoSEQ multiplex PCR; TCRdb keeps only in-frame clonotypes and omits some of them. The sample has around 140,000 clones; approximately 86% are singletons. The sample comprised peripheral blood. The source of these receptors is a man between 65 and 85 years old with acute or convalescent COVID-19.

This chain uses TRBV11-1 with TRBJ1-1; TRBD1 agrees at 9 bases. V was clipped by 5 bases and J by 1 base; unmatched bases: 5. The germline V gene has CDR1 SGHAT and CDR2 FQDESV (reference sequence). This CDR3 is 15 amino acids long. Here the CDR3 DNA reads TGTGCCAGCAGCGGTACAGGGGGCCCGAACACTGAAGCTTTCTTT. Its translation is CASSGTGGPNTEAFF.

This clone has only one observation. The chain combines TRBV19 with TRBJ2-3; 8 bases match TRBD1. This CDR3 region has 15 residues. The ends lost 7 bases at V and 0 bases at J; junction bases unmatched: 6. Germline CDR1 is LNHDA and CDR2 is SQIVND (reference sequence). The CDR3 DNA sequence: TGTGCCAGTAACCTCAGGGGGCCGAGCACAGATACGCAGTATTTT. Residues: CASNLRGPSTDTQYF.

The chain has TRBV4-2 and TRBJ2-1; D might be TRBD2 (5 bases). Germline CDR1 and CDR2: LGHNA and YNFKEQ. The CDR3 loop spans 15 amino acids. The ends were cut back, 0 bases at V and 4 bases at J, with 10 bases in the middle. The CDR3 loop is CASSQDRRPYNEQFF. CDR3 nucleotides: TGTGCCAGCAGCCAAGACAGGAGGCCATACAATGAGCAGTTCTTC.

V gene TRBV7-2 combines with J gene TRBJ1-6; D gene uncertain. Trimming removed 5 bases at V and 6 bases at J, with 8 bases between. In germline, CDR1 is SGHTA, CDR2 FQGNSA. The CDR3 loop spans 13 amino acids. The CDR3 loop reads CASSPQANSPLHF. DNA for the CDR3: TGTGCCAGCAGCCCGCAGGCTAATTCACCCCTCCACTTT. Together with reference TRBV7-2 and TRBJ1-6, the CDR3 gives the full variable domain: GAGVSQSPSNKVTEKGKDVELRCDPISGHTALYWYRQSLGQGLEFLIYFQGNSAPDKSGLPSDRFSAERTGGSVSTLTIQRTQQEDSAVYLCASSPQANSPLHFGNGTRLTVT.

The V gene is TRBV6-5, the J gene TRBJ1-2, with a possible D match to TRBD1 (5 bases). The CDR3 runs 12 residues. CDR1 and CDR2 from the germline V gene are MNHEY and SVGAGI. V was clipped by 4 bases and J by 4 bases, with 7 bases between them. As DNA, the CDR3 is TGTGCCAGCAGTTCTGACAGCTATGGCTACACCTTC. Its protein is CASSSDSYGYTF.

The CDR3 DNA reads TGTGCCATCAGTGTGGACAGCCATAATTCACCCCTCCACTTT. Amino acids: CAISVDSHNSPLHF. The chain employs TRBV10-3 and TRBJ1-6, with a possible D match to TRBD1 (6 bases). Germline CDR1 is ENHRY and CDR2 is SYGVKD. The CDR3 loop spans 14 amino acids. Trimming removed 4 bases from V and 5 bases from J, with 9 bases in between.

The chain employs TRBV25-1 and TRBJ1-2; TRBD1 aligns across 10 bases. Germline V gene data show CDR1 as MGHDK and CDR2 as SYGVNS. This CDR3 spans 14 amino acids. V was clipped by 4 bases and J by 4 bases; unmatched bases: 3. CDR3 nucleotide sequence: TGTGCCAGCAGTGCCCGACAGGGGGCCTATGGCTACACCTTC. Its protein product is CASSARQGAYGYTF.

The chain has TRBV2 and TRBJ2-6; D call uncertain. Germline V gene data show CDR1 as SNHLY and CDR2 as FYNNEI. The CDR3 sequence is 14 residues long. V dropped 1 base and J dropped 2 bases, with 3 bases sitting between them. DNA of the CDR3: TGTGCCAGCAGTGAAGGAGCTGGGGCCAACGTCCTGACTTTC. Encoded protein: CASSEGAGANVLTF.

The chain carries TRBV7-2 and TRBJ1-2; 7 bases map to TRBD1. With 10 bases clipped from V and 6 bases from J, the junction kept 14 bases outside the gene matches. The CDR3 totals 14 residues. Germline assignment: CDR1 SGHTA and CDR2 FQGNSA. The CDR3: CANTERNDRDGYTF. The CDR3, as DNA: TGTGCCAACACAGAACGAAACGACAGGGATGGCTACACCTTC.

The V gene is TRBV30, the J gene TRBJ2-7; 9 bases line up with TRBD1. Germline V gives CDR1 GTSNPN, CDR2 SVGIG (reference sequence). The CDR3 covers 13 residues. The junction had 10 bases not matched to a gene; V was cut back by 5 bases and J by 8 bases. CDR3 DNA sequence: TGTGCCTGGTCTCCGGGACAGGGCAATAAGCAGTACTTC. This codes for CAWSPGQGNKQYF. Full variable domain (outside the CDR3, taken from reference TRBV30 and TRBJ2-7): SQTIHQWPATLVQPVGSPLSLECTVEGTSNPNLYWYRQAAGRGLQLLFYSVGIGQISSEVPQNLSASRPQDRQFILSSKKLLLSDSGFYLCAWSPGQGNKQYFGPGTRLTVT.

This chain uses TRBV5-5 with TRBJ2-3; 8 bases match TRBD2. The CDR3 has 15 residues. J was trimmed by 6 bases and V by 1 base; bases with no gene match: 7. CDR1 SGHKS and CDR2 YYEKEE come from the germline V gene (reference sequence). CDR3 DNA sequence: TGTGCCAGCAGCTTGCTGCGCGGGGGGTTGGATACGCAGTATTTT. As protein: CASSLLRGGLDTQYF. Drawing the rest from reference TRBV5-5 and TRBJ2-3, the complete variable domain is DAGVTQSPTHLIKTRGQQVTLRCSPISGHKSVSWYQQVLGQGPQFIFQYYEKEERGRGNFPDRFSARQFPNYSSELNVNALLLGDSALYLCASSLLRGGLDTQYFGPGTRLTVL.

This clone is a singleton in its sample. The chain is built from TRBV6-5 and TRBJ2-1; TRBD1 matches at 9 bases. This CDR3 region has 14 residues. CDR1 and CDR2 (germline): MNHEY, SVGAGI. V was clipped by 6 bases and J by 7 bases; unmatched bases: 7. CDR3 sequence reads: CASRPTGGRNEQFF. The CDR3 bases are TGTGCCAGCAGACCGACAGGGGGTCGGAATGAGCAGTTCTTC.

The chain carries TRBV5-1 and TRBJ2-3, with D unclear. Germline values: CDR1 SGHRS, CDR2 YFSETQ. The V and J ends lost 5 bases and 0 bases respectively, with 4 bases between them. CDR3 length: 12 residues. This chain's CDR3 is CASRQSTDTQYF. The CDR3 DNA sequence: TGCGCCAGCAGGCAGAGCACAGATACGCAGTATTTT.

The rearrangement uses TRBV29-1 and TRBJ2-3; perhaps TRBD2 as D (6 bases). The CDR3 runs 14 residues. Germline V gene data show CDR1 as SQVTM and CDR2 as ANQGSEA. Between the trimmed V and J ends, which lost 4 bases and 0 bases, there was a span of 11 bases. Written as DNA, the CDR3 is TGCAGCGTTGGGGACTCCACTAGCACAGATACGCAGTATTTT. This codes for CSVGDSTSTDTQYF.

The chain employs TRBV19 and TRBJ2-7; 11 positions agree with TRBD2. There are 15 residues in the CDR3. Germline CDR1 reads LNHDA; CDR2 reads SQIVND (reference sequence). J gave up 2 bases and V 4 bases, and 4 bases lay outside the gene matches. The CDR3 reads CASSTTSGAPYEQYF. CDR3 DNA sequence: TGTGCCAGTAGTACGACTAGCGGGGCCCCCTACGAGCAGTACTTC.

The chain uses TRBV18 and TRBJ1-2, with TRBD1 matching over 8 bases. The J segment lost 7 bases and the V segment lost 3 bases, leaving 13 bases of the junction unmatched. The CDR3 spans 16 residues. Germline loops: CDR1 KGHSH, CDR2 LQKENI. CDR3: CASSPSSGGPALGYTF. CDR3 in DNA: TGTGCCAGCTCACCGTCATCAGGGGGCCCTGCCCTTGGCTACACCTTC.

V is TRBV5-1 and J is TRBJ1-1, with D possibly TRBD1 on 5 matching bases. Germline V CDR1 and CDR2: SGHRS, YFSETQ. The CDR3 extends over 15 amino acids. The ends were cut back, 1 base at V and 0 bases at J, with 10 bases in the middle. CDR3 DNA: TGCGCCAGCAGCTTGATCCCAGGGATGAACACTGAAGCTTTCTTT. It specifies CASSLIPGMNTEAFF.

The table lists this clone with a few counts. The gene calls are TRBV6-5 and TRBJ1-3; no definite D call. The ends were cut back, 5 bases at V and 2 bases at J, with 10 bases in the middle. Germline assignment: CDR1 MNHEY and CDR2 SVGAGI. The CDR3 covers 14 residues. This CDR3 is CASSLVRAGNTIYF. As DNA, the CDR3 is TGTGCCAGCAGTCTCGTACGCGCTGGAAACACCATATATTTT.

This chain joins TRBV5-5 and TRBJ2-2; 7 bases line up with TRBD2. Germline CDR1 is SGHKS and CDR2 is YYEKEE (reference sequence). V lost 4 bases, J lost 4 bases, and 7 bases stayed unmatched. The CDR3 spans 15 residues. Here the CDR3 reads CASSLVAGVTGELFF. The CDR3 DNA sequence: TGTGCCAGCAGCCTCGTGGCGGGAGTCACCGGGGAGCTGTTTTTT.

The chain recombines TRBV5-6 with TRBJ1-1; TRBD1 is a possible D gene (5 bases). The CDR3 is 13 amino acids. V shed 7 bases and J shed 5 bases, with 15 bases lying between them. The germline gives CDR1 SGHDT, CDR2 YYEEEE. CDR3 nucleotides: TGTGCCAGCGGAACCGACAGCCGGACTGAAGCTTTCTTT. This sequence encodes CASGTDSRTEAFF.

CDR3 protein: CSASKARGSYEQYF. CDR3 nucleotides: TGCAGTGCTAGTAAGGCCAGGGGGTCCTACGAGCAGTACTTC. V is TRBV20-1 and J is TRBJ2-7, with 7 bases fitting TRBD1. V trimming: 3 bases; J trimming: 1 base; junction bases outside the gene matches: 6. This CDR3 is 14 amino acids long. Germline values: CDR1 DFQATT, CDR2 SNEGSKA (reference sequence).

This clone was seen only once. The sample has other DNA sequences that encode this CDR3 too. The chain combines TRBV19 with TRBJ1-2, with 7 bases aligning to TRBD1. Germline trimming cut 9 bases from V and 2 bases from J; bases unmatched to any gene: 6. The CDR3 extends over 13 amino acids. CDR1 is LNHDA, CDR2 SQIVND, per germline (reference sequence). CDR3 nucleotide sequence: TGTGCCAGCCGAAGGGACAGCAACTATGGCTACACCTTC. This translates into CASRRDSNYGYTF.

This chain uses TRBV5-1 with TRBJ1-1; 7 positions agree with TRBD1. V gave up 4 bases and J gave up 1 base; unmatched junction bases: 4. The CDR3 runs 14 residues. Per the germline V gene, CDR1 is SGHRS and CDR2 is YFSETQ. The CDR3 bases are TGCGCCAGCAGCCCAGGACAGGAGAACACTGAAGCTTTCTTT. Its protein is CASSPGQENTEAFF.

The CDR3 sequence: CASSQGTGGVNIQYF. The CDR3 nucleotides read TGTGCCAGCAGCCAAGGGACAGGGGGCGTAAACATTCAGTACTTC. The chain combines TRBV7-9 with TRBJ2-4, with TRBD1 identical over 12 bases. Germline V gene lookup returns CDR1 SEHNR and CDR2 FQNEAQ (reference sequence). V lost 5 bases to trimming and J lost 6 bases; unmatched junction nucleotides: 5. CDR3 size: 15 residues.

This rearrangement joins TRBV27 to TRBJ2-7; 9 nucleotides match TRBD2. Trimming took 6 bases from V and 3 from J; bases not matched to a gene: 15. The CDR3 consists of 17 residues. From germline, CDR1 is MNHEY and CDR2 SMNVEV (reference sequence). In DNA, the CDR3 is TGTGCCAGCAGCACAATTTCCAATCTAGCGGGATACTACGAGCAGTACTTC. This encodes CASSTISNLAGYYEQYF.

J is TRBJ2-3 and V is TRBV19; D gene ambiguous. Trimming left V 5 bases short and J 5 bases short, with 11 bases between. Germline CDR1 is LNHDA and CDR2 is SQIVND (reference sequence). CDR3 length equals 13 residues. The chain's CDR3 is CASSARAGDTQYF. The CDR3, as DNA: TGTGCCAGTAGTGCTCGAGCCGGAGATACGCAGTATTTT.